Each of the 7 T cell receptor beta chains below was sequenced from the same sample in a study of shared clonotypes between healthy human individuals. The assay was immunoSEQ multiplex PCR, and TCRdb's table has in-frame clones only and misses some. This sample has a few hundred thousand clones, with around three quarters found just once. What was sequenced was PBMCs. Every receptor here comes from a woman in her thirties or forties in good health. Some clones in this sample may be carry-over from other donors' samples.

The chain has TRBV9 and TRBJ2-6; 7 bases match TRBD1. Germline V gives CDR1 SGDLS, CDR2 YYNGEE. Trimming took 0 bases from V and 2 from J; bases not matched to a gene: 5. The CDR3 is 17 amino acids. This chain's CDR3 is CASSVVPGGAGANVLTF. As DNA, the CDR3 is TGTGCCAGCAGCGTAGTTCCAGGGGGAGCTGGGGCCAACGTCCTGACTTTC.

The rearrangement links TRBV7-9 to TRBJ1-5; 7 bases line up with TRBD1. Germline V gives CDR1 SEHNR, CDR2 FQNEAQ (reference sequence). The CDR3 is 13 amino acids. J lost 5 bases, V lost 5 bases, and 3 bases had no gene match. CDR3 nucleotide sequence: TGTGCCAGCAGCCCCCAGGGGGATCAGCCCCAGCATTTT. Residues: CASSPQGDQPQHF.

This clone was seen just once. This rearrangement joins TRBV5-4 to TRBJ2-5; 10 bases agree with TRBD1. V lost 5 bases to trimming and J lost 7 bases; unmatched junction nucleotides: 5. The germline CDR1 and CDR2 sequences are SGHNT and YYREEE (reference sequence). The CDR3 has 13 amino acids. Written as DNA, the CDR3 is TGTGCCAGCAGGGAAGGACAGGGGGGGACCCAGTACTTC. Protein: CASREGQGGTQYF.

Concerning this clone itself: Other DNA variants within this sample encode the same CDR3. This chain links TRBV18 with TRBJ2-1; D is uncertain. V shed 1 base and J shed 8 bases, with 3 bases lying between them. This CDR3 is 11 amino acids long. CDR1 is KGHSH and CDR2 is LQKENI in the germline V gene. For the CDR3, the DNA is TGTGCCAGCTCACCACTGGATGAGCAGTTCTTC. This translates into CASSPLDEQFF. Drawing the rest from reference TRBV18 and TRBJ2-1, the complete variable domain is NAGVMQNPRHLVRRRGQEARLRCSPMKGHSHVYWYRQLPEEGLKFMVYLQKENIIDESGMPKERFSAEFPKEGPSILRIQQVVRGDSAAYFCASSPLDEQFFGPGTRLTVL.

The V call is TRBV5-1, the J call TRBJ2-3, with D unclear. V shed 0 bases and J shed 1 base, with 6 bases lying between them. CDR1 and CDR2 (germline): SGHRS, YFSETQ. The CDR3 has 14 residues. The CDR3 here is CASSLEGRTDTQYF. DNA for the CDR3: TGCGCCAGCAGCTTGGAAGGCCGCACAGATACGCAGTATTTT. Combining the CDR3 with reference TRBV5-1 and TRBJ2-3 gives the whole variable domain KAGVTQTPRYLIKTRGQQVTLSCSPISGHRSVSWYQQTPGQGLQFLFEYFSETQRNKGNFPGRFSGRQFSNSRSEMNVSTLELGDSALYLCASSLEGRTDTQYFGPGTRLTVL.

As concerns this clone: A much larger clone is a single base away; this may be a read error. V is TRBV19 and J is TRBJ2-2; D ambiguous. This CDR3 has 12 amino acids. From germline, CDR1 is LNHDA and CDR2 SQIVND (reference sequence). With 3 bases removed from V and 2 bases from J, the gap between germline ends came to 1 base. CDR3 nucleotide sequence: TGTGCCAGTAGTATTAACACCGGGGAGCTGTTTTTT. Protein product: CASSINTGELFF.

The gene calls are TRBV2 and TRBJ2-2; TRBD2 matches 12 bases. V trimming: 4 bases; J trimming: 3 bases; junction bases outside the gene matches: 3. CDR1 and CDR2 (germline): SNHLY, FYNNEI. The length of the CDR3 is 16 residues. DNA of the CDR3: TGTGCCAGCAGTGGACGACTAGCGGGAGACACCGGGGAGCTGTTTTTT. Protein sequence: CASSGRLAGDTGELFF.